A single sample is the source of the 18 T cell receptor beta chains below, sequenced in a study of cytomegalovirus exposure and HLA in healthy donors. PCR used 60 Vbeta primers and 13 Jbeta primers. This table comes from immunoSEQ multiplex PCR, and its TCRdb copy is limited to in-frame clones, with some not included. The sample lists roughly 180,000 clones; 75% to 85% were seen once. Sequencing was carried out using PBMCs. Every receptor here comes from a man aged 18 to 29 in good health and CMV-seronegative.

This rearrangement joins TRBV2 to TRBJ2-6, with D tentatively TRBD1 (6 bases). V was pared by 6 bases and J by 2 bases, with 8 bases between. CDR1 and CDR2 (germline): SNHLY, FYNNEI. There are 14 residues in the CDR3. For the CDR3, the DNA is TGTGCCAGCAGACCAGGGGCTGGGGCCAACGTCCTGACTTTC. The encoded protein is CASRPGAGANVLTF.

This chain links TRBV27 with TRBJ1-3; TRBD1 aligns across 7 bases. Trimming removed 9 bases from V and 0 bases from J; junction bases left unmatched: 11. CDR1 and CDR2 from the germline V gene are MNHEY and SMNVEV (reference sequence). The length of the CDR3 is 16 residues. The DNA for the CDR3 is TGTGCCAGTTCGCCGGGACAGCCCACCTCTGGAAACACCATATATTTT. It encodes CASSPGQPTSGNTIYF.

This clone has a handful of counts. The rearrangement links TRBV28 to TRBJ1-4, with D possibly matching TRBD1 (6 bases). The V gene's germline CDR1 is MDHEN and CDR2 SYDVKM. V gave up 5 bases and J gave up 7 bases, with 14 bases separating them. The CDR3 spans 14 residues. Here the CDR3 reads CASSVGGRGEKLFF. The DNA for the CDR3 is TGTGCCAGCAGTGTAGGGGGGAGGGGTGAAAAACTGTTTTTT.

This chain uses TRBV28 with TRBJ1-2; D is perhaps TRBD1 (6 bases). Trimming pared 8 bases from V and 5 bases from J, leaving 12 bases between. Germline lookup yields CDR1 MDHEN and CDR2 SYDVKM. This CDR3 spans 12 amino acids. The CDR3 DNA is TGTGCCAGCCAGGGGTCCCTATATGGCTACACCTTC. Its translation: CASQGSLYGYTF.

This chain uses TRBV18 with TRBJ1-1; D is ambiguous. Germline values: CDR1 KGHSH, CDR2 LQKENI. V lost 2 bases and J lost 0, with 10 bases in between. The CDR3 consists of 15 residues. The CDR3 DNA follows: TGTGCCAGCTCACCAGGGCAATGGGTGAACACTGAAGCTTTCTTT. Protein product: CASSPGQWVNTEAFF. The entire variable domain, with the rest obtained from reference TRBV18 and TRBJ1-1, is as follows: NAGVMQNPRHLVRRRGQEARLRCSPMKGHSHVYWYRQLPEEGLKFMVYLQKENIIDESGMPKERFSAEFPKEGPSILRIQQVVRGDSAAYFCASSPGQWVNTEAFFGQGTRLTVV.

This chain links TRBV6-1 with TRBJ1-2; possible D gene TRBD1, 5 bases. CDR1 MNHNS and CDR2 SASEGT come from the germline V gene. The CDR3 contains 15 residues. V lost 4 bases and J 0 bases, leaving 12 bases between the germline ends. This CDR3 is CASSGGRPANYGYTF. The CDR3 DNA reads as TGTGCCAGCAGTGGGGGCAGACCTGCTAACTATGGCTACACCTTC.

The rearrangement joins TRBV5-1 to TRBJ2-7; the match to TRBD1 covers 12 bases. Per the germline V gene, CDR1 is SGHRS and CDR2 is YFSETQ. V trimming: 0 bases; J trimming: 5 bases; junction bases outside the gene matches: 6. The length of the CDR3 is 16 residues. As DNA, the CDR3 is TGCGCCAGCAGCTTGGGACTAGGGACAGGGGGCAACGAGCAGTACTTC. Translation: CASSLGLGTGGNEQYF.

The chain has TRBV7-9 and TRBJ1-2, with D unclear. This CDR3 spans 13 amino acids. V was clipped by 0 bases and J by 4 bases, with 6 bases between them. Germline CDR1 SEHNR, CDR2 FQNEAQ (reference sequence). The CDR3 nucleotides are TGTGCCAGCAGCTTAGCCCTCAGCTATGGCTACACCTTC. Its protein product is CASSLALSYGYTF.

V gene TRBV4-2 combines with J gene TRBJ1-4; D is possibly TRBD1 (5 bases). The germline gives CDR1 LGHNA, CDR2 YNFKEQ. The ends were cut back, 4 bases at V and 4 bases at J, with 10 bases in the middle. This CDR3 spans 14 amino acids. The CDR3 sequence: CASSPRGDNEKLFF. For the CDR3, the DNA is TGTGCCAGCAGCCCCCGGGGGGATAATGAAAAACTGTTTTTT.

CDR3 nucleotide sequence: TGCGCCAGCAGCTTGGGAGCCTTACTAGCCCCCACAGATACGCAGTATTTT. This codes for CASSLGALLAPTDTQYF. V usage is TRBV5-1 and J usage is TRBJ2-3; tentative D call: TRBD2 (6 bases). The germline gives CDR1 SGHRS, CDR2 YFSETQ. The CDR3 is 17 residues long. Trimming stripped 0 bases from V and 2 bases from J, with 16 bases between.

This clone has just a few counts. The genes are TRBV6-1 and TRBJ2-7; a weak D match, TRBD2 (5 bases). Germline V gene lookup returns CDR1 MNHNS and CDR2 SASEGT. V lost 4 bases and J lost 4, with 14 bases in between. The CDR3 has 14 amino acids. CDR3 protein: CASSALGLPYEQYF. In DNA, the CDR3 is TGTGCCAGCAGTGCCCTTGGACTCCCTTACGAGCAGTACTTC.

The genes are TRBV19 and TRBJ2-6; TRBD1 matches at 7 bases. CDR3 size: 15 residues. Trimming at V came to 5 bases and at J to 3 bases, leaving 4 bases not matched to a gene. In germline, CDR1 is LNHDA, CDR2 SQIVND (reference sequence). The CDR3 region has the DNA TGTGCCAGTAGTTCACAGGGGTTTGGGGCCAACGTCCTGACTTTC. Its protein product is CASSSQGFGANVLTF.

The V call is TRBV25-1, the J call TRBJ2-5; TRBD2 aligns across 10 bases. CDR1 MGHDK and CDR2 SYGVNS come from the germline V gene. V gave up 3 bases and J gave up 5 bases; unmatched junction bases: 6. CDR3 length: 15 amino acids. The CDR3 region has the DNA TGTGCCAGCAGTGAGAGCGGGGGGGCCACCGAGACCCAGTACTTC. Protein: CASSESGGATETQYF.

This chain uses TRBV4-1 with TRBJ2-3, with 8 positions matching TRBD1. The junction had 5 bases not matched to a gene; V was cut back by 5 bases and J by 10 bases. The CDR3 loop spans 12 amino acids. CDR1 and CDR2 (germline): MGHRA, YSYEKL. Here the CDR3 reads CASSFGQGPQYF. The CDR3 nucleotides are TGCGCCAGCAGCTTTGGACAGGGACCGCAGTATTTT.

V and J are TRBV30 and TRBJ2-5; D may be TRBD1 (6 bases). The germline V gene has CDR1 GTSNPN and CDR2 SVGIG (reference sequence). Trimming stripped 3 bases from V and 2 bases from J, with 19 bases between. The CDR3 consists of 16 residues. CDR3 sequence reads: CAWRGIPNRVQETQYF. As DNA, the CDR3 is TGTGCCTGGAGGGGGATTCCAAACAGGGTACAAGAGACCCAGTACTTC. Based on the CDR3 plus reference TRBV30 and TRBJ2-5, the full variable domain is SQTIHQWPATLVQPVGSPLSLECTVEGTSNPNLYWYRQAAGRGLQLLFYSVGIGQISSEVPQNLSASRPQDRQFILSSKKLLLSDSGFYLCAWRGIPNRVQETQYFGPGTRLLVL.

The rearrangement uses TRBV18 and TRBJ1-5, with a weak D call TRBD1 (6 bases). This CDR3 is 15 amino acids long. Germline V gene data show CDR1 as KGHSH and CDR2 as LQKENI. Deletions cut 2 bases from V and 6 bases from J, with 14 bases between. The CDR3 loop reads CASSPAPSTGQPQHF. The DNA of the CDR3 is TGTGCCAGCTCACCAGCCCCGTCGACAGGTCAGCCCCAGCATTTT. The whole variable domain, filled in from reference TRBV18 and TRBJ1-5, reads NAGVMQNPRHLVRRRGQEARLRCSPMKGHSHVYWYRQLPEEGLKFMVYLQKENIIDESGMPKERFSAEFPKEGPSILRIQQVVRGDSAAYFCASSPAPSTGQPQHFGDGTRLSIL.

The V call is TRBV6-5, the J call TRBJ2-5; D gene unclear. V was cut by 6 bases and J by 1 base, with 12 bases left in between. Germline lookup yields CDR1 MNHEY and CDR2 SVGAGI. This CDR3 spans 14 amino acids. The CDR3 DNA is TGTGCCAGCAGGACCACGAGACTCCAAGAGACCCAGTACTTC. It yields the protein CASRTTRLQETQYF.

This chain links TRBV27 with TRBJ1-1; D is unclear. CDR3 length: 12 amino acids. V was cut by 4 bases and J by 9 bases, with 12 bases left in between. Germline V gene lookup returns CDR1 MNHEY and CDR2 SMNVEV (reference sequence). DNA of the CDR3: TGTGCCAGCAGTTCTCCCACAGAAAAAGCTTTCTTT. It codes for CASSSPTEKAFF.